What follows are 13 T cell receptor beta chains derived from one specimen sequenced in a study of shared clonotypes between healthy human individuals. Some clones are missing from TCRdb's copy, which holds only in-frame ones; the method was immunoSEQ multiplex PCR. The sample holds 550,000 to 800,000 clones, around 90% seen once. The sequenced sample consisted of memory CD8+ T cells from PBMCs. As for subset: CD45RO+ cells pooled with CCR7-negative TemRA cells. The origin of the receptors is a man aged 18 to 30 in good health. Some clones in this sample may be carry-over from other donors' samples.

V usage is TRBV9 and J usage is TRBJ2-1; D is uncertain. Trimming removed 2 bases at V and 9 bases at J, with 9 bases between. The length of the CDR3 is 12 residues. Germline CDR1 and CDR2: SGDLS and YYNGEE. The CDR3 reads CASSVTPAEQFF. The DNA of the CDR3 is TGTGCCAGCAGCGTCACTCCCGCTGAGCAGTTCTTC.

Regarding this clone: This specimen includes other DNA sequences encoding the same CDR3. The chain couples TRBV29-1 to TRBJ1-2; D perhaps matches TRBD1 (6 bases). Germline V CDR1 and CDR2: SQVTM, ANQGSEA. CDR3 length: 11 residues. Trimming removed 6 bases from V and 1 base from J, with 6 bases in between. The CDR3 nucleotides read TGCAGCGTACAGGGTAACTATGGCTACACCTTC. Its protein is CSVQGNYGYTF.

The chain recombines TRBV27 with TRBJ2-1; 7 bases line up with TRBD1. CDR1 MNHEY and CDR2 SMNVEV come from the germline V gene (reference sequence). After removal of 4 bases from V and 4 bases from J, the junction contained 4 bases not matched to a gene. CDR3 length equals 14 residues. CDR3 DNA: TGTGCCAGCAGTTCCCCGGGACAGTACAATGAGCAGTTCTTC. Residues: CASSSPGQYNEQFF.

The chain joins TRBV6-5 to TRBJ2-7; 7 nucleotides agree with TRBD2. V dropped 5 bases and J dropped 9; count of bases not matched to a gene: 7. Germline lookup yields CDR1 MNHEY and CDR2 SVGAGI. The CDR3 totals 12 residues. CDR3 DNA sequence: TGTGCCAGCAGTCCCGGGGAGGGAGGGCAGTACTTC. Translating it yields CASSPGEGGQYF.

This clone occurred once. This chain connects TRBV10-2 to TRBJ1-2; D not resolved. The CDR3 is 14 residues long. Germline-derived CDR1 and CDR2 are WSHSY and SAAADI. V shed 7 bases and J shed 4 bases, with 16 bases lying between them. The CDR3 is CASKQTGPSYGYTF. Written as DNA, the CDR3 is TGCGCCAGCAAACAGACCGGACCCTCCTATGGCTACACCTTC.

This chain links TRBV9 with TRBJ2-7; D gene ambiguous. This CDR3 comprises 14 residues. The germline V and J ends were trimmed by 0 bases and 2 bases, with 9 bases remaining between them. Per the germline V gene, CDR1 is SGDLS and CDR2 is YYNGEE. CDR3: CASSVDASPYEQYF. The CDR3 coding sequence is TGTGCCAGCAGCGTAGACGCCAGCCCCTACGAGCAGTACTTC.

CDR3 in amino acids: CASSLGPLDEKLFF. The CDR3 DNA follows: TGTGCCAGCAGTCTTGGCCCCCTCGATGAAAAACTGTTTTTT. The chain recombines TRBV28 with TRBJ1-4; D is unresolved. The CDR3 length is 14 residues. V lost 5 bases and J lost 6, with 13 bases in between. The germline V gene has CDR1 MDHEN and CDR2 SYDVKM.

Regarding this clone: Only one base separates this from a far larger clonotype, so it likely reflects a read error. This same CDR3 is encoded by further DNA sequences in the sample. The chain recombines TRBV7-9 with TRBJ2-7; D is unclear. Germline-derived CDR1 and CDR2 are SEHNR and FQNEAQ (reference sequence). The CDR3 has 13 amino acids. This chain's CDR3 is CASSQGLGYEQYF. In DNA form, the CDR3 reads TGCGCCAGCAGCCAAGGGCTAGGCTACGAGCAGTACTTC.

The genes are TRBV7-9 and TRBJ1-5, with D perhaps TRBD1 (6 bases). V gave up 5 bases and J gave up 8 bases, with 16 bases separating them. Looked up from germline, CDR1 is SEHNR and CDR2 is FQNEAQ (reference sequence). The CDR3 sequence is 14 residues long. The CDR3 DNA sequence: TGTGCCAGCAGCATGAAGGGGGGGAGAGAGCCCCAGCATTTT. Amino acids: CASSMKGGREPQHF.

In DNA form, the CDR3 reads TGTGCCAGCAGCATCCTCGCGGGGGCAGAGGAGCAGTACTTC. Translated, it gives CASSILAGAEEQYF. The rearrangement uses TRBV11-2 and TRBJ2-7, with D possibly matching TRBD2 (7 bases). Germline CDR1 SGHAT, CDR2 FQNNGV. V lost 5 bases and J 7 bases, leaving 18 bases between the germline ends. The CDR3 consists of 14 residues.

DNA for the CDR3: TGTGCCAGCAGCCAAGAAAAGGAGGGCCTTTGGAATGAGCAGTTCTTC. It encodes CASSQEKEGLWNEQFF. The chain uses TRBV14 and TRBJ2-1; D is possibly TRBD2 (6 bases). Germline V gene lookup returns CDR1 SGHDN and CDR2 FVKESK. Trimming removed 0 bases from V and 7 bases from J, with 16 bases in between. The CDR3 length is 16 residues.

V and J are TRBV5-1 and TRBJ2-7; D may be TRBD1 or TRBD2 (5 bases each). CDR3 length: 15 residues. Trimming took off 0 bases at V and 2 bases at J, with 12 bases between the two ends. CDR1 and CDR2 (germline): SGHRS, YFSETQ. The DNA for the CDR3 is TGCGCCAGCAGCTTGGAAAGAGGGGTTGCCTACGAGCAGTACTTC. Residues: CASSLERGVAYEQYF.

The chain uses TRBV6-5 and TRBJ1-4; D gene ambiguous. Trimming took 5 bases from V and 8 from J, leaving 18 bases between them. The germline V gene encodes CDR1 MNHEY and CDR2 SVGAGI. CDR3 length: 15 residues. In DNA, the CDR3 is TGTGCCAGCAGTCCGGATGGTGGCGGTGGCGAAAAACTGTTTTTT. Translating it yields CASSPDGGGGEKLFF.